The T cell receptor (beta chain) described here comes from a study of blood T cell repertoires in COVID-19. About the study: The United States, Italy and Spain were the sources of the acute and convalescent COVID-19 samples.

Measured with immunoSEQ multiplex PCR; TCRdb has only the in-frame clones, and not every one. Among 200,000 or so clones listed, around nine tenths were seen once. Trimming took 3 bases from V and 6 from J; bases not matched to a gene: 2. The CDR3 loop spans 13 amino acids. Germline V gene sequence: CDR1 LNHDA, CDR2 SQIVND (reference sequence). V is TRBV19 and J is TRBJ2-3; 8 bases agree with TRBD2. Sequenced sample: peripheral blood. This clonotype originated in a man aged 55 to 70 with COVID-19, enrolled during active disease. This CDR3 is CASSMTSVDTQYF. The CDR3 DNA is TGTGCCAGTAGTATGACTAGCGTTGATACGCAGTATTTT.